The present TCR beta chain was sequenced within a study of T cell clonotyping in hematopoietic cell transplantation. Study findings and constraints: Broader posttransplant TCR repertoire diversity was predicted by graft donor and pretransplant recipient Inverse Simpson Index values.

The data were produced by immunoSEQ multiplex PCR, yet TCRdb's version contains in-frame clones alone and is incomplete. The data contain about 12,000 clones, under 50% of them singletons. The CDR3 runs 16 residues. CDR1 and CDR2 (germline): PRHDT, FYEKMQ (reference sequence). J gave up 0 bases and V 5 bases, and 6 bases lay outside the gene matches. As concerns this clone: The antigen remains unidentified.

This receptor was taken from a man in his fifties or sixties in good health. Some clones in this sample may be carry-over from other donors' samples. Sequences were obtained from peripheral blood mononuclear cells. V and J are TRBV13 and TRBJ2-4; the match to TRBD1 covers 8 bases. CDR3 sequence (DNA): TGTGCCAGCAGCCACAGGGGGAGTTTAGCCAAAAACATTCAGTACTTC. Translated, it gives CASSHRGSLAKNIQYF.